These 14 T cell receptor beta chains came from one sample sequenced in a study of regulatory T cells in long-lasting Graves disease. Relying on iRepertoire HTBI primers and Arm-PCR of CDR3 regions, the team built TCR beta libraries. TCRdb used MiXCR to reprocess the multiplex PCR reads, holding one entry per CDR3 protein. The sample lists 250,000 or so distinct CDR3 sequences, around 19% occurring once. Time point indicated: newly diagnosed GD, antithyroid drugs for less than 3 months. Construction of the TCR library relied on RNA isolated from PBMCs. The same data also went into a second study, on T cells in Graves' hyperthyroidism and ophthalmopathy.

Source: peripheral blood mononuclear cells (PBMCs), taken at new diagnosis, from a patient treated with antithyroid drugs. The receptors were gathered from a woman in her twenties or thirties with Graves disease.

This chain connects TRBV29-1 to TRBJ1-1, with TRBD1 matching over 12 bases. The V and J ends lost 4 bases and 4 bases, in that order; junction bases with no gene match: 4. The CDR3 has 14 amino acids. Germline V gene sequence: CDR1 SQVTM, CDR2 ANQGSEA. The CDR3 here is CSVVGQGAATEAFF. The CDR3 DNA reads TGCAGCGTTGTGGGACAGGGGGCAGCCACTGAAGCTTTCTTT.

This clonotype was detected ten times or more. The chain has TRBV7-9 and TRBJ2-1; perhaps TRBD1 as D (6 bases). Trimming took off 5 bases at V and 3 bases at J, with 11 bases between the two ends. Germline V gives CDR1 SEHNR, CDR2 FQNEAQ (reference sequence). The CDR3 is made up of 14 amino acids. This chain's CDR3 is CASSPGTLYNEQFF. CDR3 sequence (DNA): TGTGCCAGCAGCCCCGGGACACTCTACAATGAGCAGTTCTTC.

The table lists this clonotype with a few counts. The chain carries TRBV4-2 and TRBJ1-2; 8 nucleotides agree with TRBD1. J gave up 8 bases and V 0 bases, and 8 bases lay outside the gene matches. Germline V gene sequence: CDR1 LGHNA, CDR2 YNFKEQ. The CDR3 is 15 amino acids. Here the CDR3 DNA reads TGTGCCAGCAGCCAAGATTTGCAGGGGGCAAAGGGCTACACCTTC. It codes for CASSQDLQGAKGYTF.

V usage is TRBV20-1 and J usage is TRBJ1-4; D might be TRBD1 (6 bases). Trimming left V 3 bases short and J 6 bases short, with 17 bases between. Germline loops: CDR1 DFQATT, CDR2 SNEGSKA (reference sequence). CDR3 length equals 15 residues. DNA for the CDR3: TGCAGTGCTAGGGAAGGGGGGGGGCTATATGAAAAACTGTTTTTT. Translated, it gives CSAREGGGLYEKLFF.

The chain carries TRBV6-1 and TRBJ2-5; weak D call: TRBD2 (7 bases). The CDR3 is 15 residues long. Germline V gene lookup returns CDR1 MNHNS and CDR2 SASEGT. Deletions cut 1 base from V and 5 bases from J, with 14 bases between. The DNA for the CDR3 is TGTGCCAGCAGTGAAGGAGTAGGGGGAGGGGAGACCCAGTACTTC. Its translation: CASSEGVGGGETQYF.

The genes are TRBV20-1 and TRBJ2-1; 10 nucleotides align to TRBD1. Germline CDR1 DFQATT, CDR2 SNEGSKA (reference sequence). The V gene end was trimmed by 3 bases and the J gene end by 8 bases; junction bases not matched to a gene: 7. The CDR3 sequence is 14 residues long. The CDR3 sequence is CSARVGQGIDEQFF. The CDR3 DNA follows: TGCAGTGCTAGGGTGGGACAGGGGATCGATGAGCAGTTCTTC.

This clonotype showed up many times. The chain recombines TRBV11-2 with TRBJ1-1, with D possibly being TRBD1 (5 bases). Looked up from germline, CDR1 is SGHAT and CDR2 is FQNNGV. CDR3 length: 13 amino acids. Trimming took 5 bases from V and 10 from J, leaving 17 bases between them. The CDR3 coding sequence is TGTGCCAGCAGCCCTCGTGACCGGGGGGGAGCTTTCTTT. Encoded protein: CASSPRDRGGAFF. Together with reference TRBV11-2 and TRBJ1-1, the CDR3 gives the full variable domain: EAGVAQSPRYKIIEKRQSVAFWCNPISGHATLYWYQQILGQGPKLLIQFQNNGVVDDSQLPKDRFSAERLKGVDSTLKIQPAKLEDSAVYLCASSPRDRGGAFFGQGTRLTVV.

This clonotype was detected many times. The CDR3 DNA is TGTGCCAGCAGCGTTGGACTCTCTGGGGCCAACGTCCTGACTTTC. Translating gives CASSVGLSGANVLTF. This sequence joins TRBV9 and TRBJ2-6; TRBD2 might be the D (5 bases). This CDR3 spans 15 amino acids. Germline V lookup: CDR1 SGDLS, CDR2 YYNGEE. V shed 2 bases and J shed 0 bases, with 6 bases lying between them.

This clonotype has just a few counts. The chain is built from TRBV19 and TRBJ1-1; D remains ambiguous. The CDR3 length is 12 residues. Per germline, CDR1 LNHDA and CDR2 SQIVND (reference sequence). V was clipped by 0 bases and J by 3 bases, with 2 bases between them. CDR3 residues: CASSIEDTEAFF. In DNA, the CDR3 is TGTGCCAGTAGTATAGAAGACACTGAAGCTTTCTTT.

This chain connects TRBV4-2 to TRBJ1-5; D call uncertain. The CDR3 runs to 15 residues. Per the germline V gene, CDR1 is LGHNA and CDR2 is YNFKEQ. The V gene lost 3 bases and the J gene lost 5 bases, with 14 bases spanning the gap. In DNA, the CDR3 is TGTGCCAGCAGCCAGTGCGAGGGTTACGATCAGCCCCAGCATTTT. This codes for CASSQCEGYDQPQHF.

Comments on this clonotype: A far more abundant clone sits one base away, making this likely a read error. The chain couples TRBV11-1 to TRBJ2-7; 9 bases agree with TRBD1. Germline values: CDR1 SGHAT, CDR2 FQDESV (reference sequence). The CDR3 is 17 residues long. The ends lost 2 bases at V and 2 bases at J; junction bases unmatched: 10. The CDR3 loop is CASSLSRSGQGPYEQYF. The CDR3 nucleotides are TGTGCCAGCAGCTTATCTCGTAGTGGACAGGGGCCCTACGAGCAGTACTTC.

This clonotype was recorded at least ten times. The V call is TRBV10-3, the J call TRBJ1-1; 7 bases map to TRBD1. Germline V gene sequence: CDR1 ENHRY, CDR2 SYGVKD. V lost 0 bases, J lost 11 bases, and 6 bases stayed unmatched. CDR3 length equals 13 residues. The CDR3: CAISESRGLVAFF. CDR3 DNA sequence: TGTGCCATCAGTGAGTCTAGGGGGCTGGTCGCTTTCTTT.

The chain combines TRBV19 with TRBJ2-7, with D unresolved. Trimming pared 5 bases from V and 2 bases from J, leaving 13 bases between. CDR1 LNHDA and CDR2 SQIVND come from the germline V gene (reference sequence). The CDR3 length is 14 residues. CDR3 nucleotides: TGTGCCAGTAGTCCCGGACGGCGGACCTACGAGCAGTACTTC. This encodes CASSPGRRTYEQYF.

On this clonotype itself: A far larger clone is one base from this, pointing to a likely read error. The conserved phenylalanine or tryptophan is not found at the CDR3 terminus, so this likely reflects a read error. The CDR3 coding sequence is TGTGCCAGCAGCCCGACAGCCTATAGCAATCAGCCCCAGCATTTA. This gives the protein CASSPTAYSNQPQHL. The chain recombines TRBV7-8 with TRBJ1-5, with D maybe TRBD1 (5 bases). Germline CDR1 SGHVS, CDR2 FQNEAQ. Trimming cost V 5 bases and J 0 bases, with 11 bases left between them. The CDR3 covers 15 residues.